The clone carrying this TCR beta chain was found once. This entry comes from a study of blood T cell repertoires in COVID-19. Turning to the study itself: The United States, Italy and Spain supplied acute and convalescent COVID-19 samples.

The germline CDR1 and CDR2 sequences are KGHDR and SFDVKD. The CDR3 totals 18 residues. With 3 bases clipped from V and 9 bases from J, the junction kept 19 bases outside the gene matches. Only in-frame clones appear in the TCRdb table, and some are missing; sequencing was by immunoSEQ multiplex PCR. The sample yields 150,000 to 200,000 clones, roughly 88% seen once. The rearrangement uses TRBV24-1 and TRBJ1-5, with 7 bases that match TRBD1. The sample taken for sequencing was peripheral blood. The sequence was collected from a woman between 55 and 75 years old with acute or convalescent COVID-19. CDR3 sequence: CATSDPKTGTFFEGPQHF. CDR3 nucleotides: TGTGCCACCAGTGATCCCAAGACAGGGACCTTTTTCGAGGGGCCCCAGCATTTT.